This note documents a single TCR beta chain sequence. The antigen is not known. The record originates from a study of shared clonotypes between healthy human individuals. Study information: There were three CD4 naive, three CD4 memory, two CD8 naive and one CD8 memory plates per donor.

Naive CD8 cells lacked CD45RO and underwent positive selection for CCR7, leaving out terminally differentiated effector memory CD45RA+ cells. Sorted-subset replicate PCR reactions contained about 200 ng DNA, corresponding to about 30,000 T cell genomes. The assay was immunoSEQ multiplex PCR, and TCRdb's table has in-frame clones only and misses some. The repertoire holds around 550,000 clones, with 85% to 95% as singletons. The CDR3 is 14 amino acids. The ends lost 6 bases at V and 5 bases at J; junction bases unmatched: 5. Germline lookup yields CDR1 SEHNR and CDR2 FQNEAQ (reference sequence). Study-level results: Researchers sampled blood only, noting tissue repertoires likely differ. In general, naive subsets displayed greater estimated richness than memory subsets did.

Specimen: naive CD8+ T cells sorted from blood. The chain combines TRBV7-9 with TRBJ2-7, with TRBD2 matching over 12 bases. The receptor was isolated from a young woman in good health. The CDR3 nucleotides read TGTGCCAGCAGTCTGACTAGCGGGAGCAACGAGCAGTACTTC. This gives the protein CASSLTSGSNEQYF.